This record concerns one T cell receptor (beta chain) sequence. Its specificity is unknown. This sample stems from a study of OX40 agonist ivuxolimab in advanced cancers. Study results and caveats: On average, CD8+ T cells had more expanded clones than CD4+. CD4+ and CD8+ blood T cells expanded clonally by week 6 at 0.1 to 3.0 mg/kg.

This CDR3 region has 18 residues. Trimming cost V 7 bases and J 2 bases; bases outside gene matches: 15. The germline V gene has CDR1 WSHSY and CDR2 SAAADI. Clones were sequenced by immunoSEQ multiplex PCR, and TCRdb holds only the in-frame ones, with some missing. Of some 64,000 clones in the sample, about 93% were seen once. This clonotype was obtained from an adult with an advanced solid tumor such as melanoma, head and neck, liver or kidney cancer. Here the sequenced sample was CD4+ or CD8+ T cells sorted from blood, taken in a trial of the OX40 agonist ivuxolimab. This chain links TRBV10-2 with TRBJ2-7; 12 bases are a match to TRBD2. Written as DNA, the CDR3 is TGCGCCAGCACCTCCGGGACAGGGGCTAGCGGGAGGGCCTACGAGCAGTACTTC. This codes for CASTSGTGASGRAYEQYF.